Each of the 3 T cell receptor beta chains below was sequenced from the same sample in a study of shared clonotypes between healthy human individuals. The data were produced by immunoSEQ multiplex PCR, yet TCRdb's version contains in-frame clones alone and is incomplete. The sample carries around 940,000 clones, about three quarters recorded once. Sequencing input: memory CD4+ T cells sorted from blood. Subset given: CD45RA-negative fraction. These TCRs come from a man younger than 35 in good health.

Only a few counts were recorded for this clone. The rearrangement uses TRBV11-2 and TRBJ2-3; D remains ambiguous. The germline CDR1 and CDR2 sequences are SGHAT and FQNNGV. The CDR3 contains 15 residues. Between the trimmed V and J ends, which lost 7 bases and 0 bases, there was a span of 14 bases. The CDR3 reads CASTPSARSTDTQYF. The DNA of the CDR3 is TGTGCCAGCACCCCGTCGGCAAGGAGCACAGATACGCAGTATTTT.

The chain joins TRBV4-3 to TRBJ1-2; no reliable D call. Germline V gives CDR1 LGHNA, CDR2 YSLEER. The CDR3 has 14 amino acids. The germline V and J ends were trimmed by 0 bases and 4 bases, with 9 bases remaining between them. CDR3 DNA: TGCGCCAGCAGCCAAGAGCGGGTCAGCTATGGCTACACCTTC. This encodes CASSQERVSYGYTF.

The CDR3, as DNA: TGTGCCAGCAGTACGACCGGGAATAGCAATCAGCCCCAGCATTTT. As protein: CASSTTGNSNQPQHF. The rearrangement uses TRBV2 and TRBJ1-5, with no clear D. The CDR3 is made up of 15 amino acids. Germline CDR1 SNHLY, CDR2 FYNNEI. Deletions cut 5 bases from V and 0 bases from J, with 11 bases between. The variable domain in full, with the rest retrieved from reference TRBV2 and TRBJ1-5, is EPEVTQTPSHQVTQMGQEVILRCVPISNHLYFYWYRQILGQKVEFLVSFYNNEISEKSEIFDDQFSVERPDGSNFTLKIRSTKLEDSAMYFCASSTTGNSNQPQHFGDGTRLSIL.